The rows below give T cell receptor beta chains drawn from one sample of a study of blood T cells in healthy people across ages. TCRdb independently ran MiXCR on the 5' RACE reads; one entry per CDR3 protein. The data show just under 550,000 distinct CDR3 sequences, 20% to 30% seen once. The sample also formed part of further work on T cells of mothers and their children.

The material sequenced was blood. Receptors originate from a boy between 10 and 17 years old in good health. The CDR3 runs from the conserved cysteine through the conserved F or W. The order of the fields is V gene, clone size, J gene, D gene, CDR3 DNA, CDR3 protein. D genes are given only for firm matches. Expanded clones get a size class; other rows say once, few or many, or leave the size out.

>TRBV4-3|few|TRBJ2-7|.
TGCGCCAGCAGCCAAGGGGCCGGAGGCGAGCAGTACTTC
CASSQGAGGEQYF
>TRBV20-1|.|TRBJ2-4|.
TGCAGTGCTAGCTCGGGGCTTATACTAGCCAAAAACATTCAGTACTTC
CSASSGLILAKNIQYF
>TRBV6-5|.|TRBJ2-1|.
TGTGCCAGCAGTTCCCCACGGGACTCCTACAATGAGCAGTTCTTC
CASSSPRDSYNEQFF
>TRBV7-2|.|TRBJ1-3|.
TGTGCCAGCAGCTCCGGCGGCTCTAGCTCTGGAAACACCATATATTTT
CASSSGGSSSGNTIYF
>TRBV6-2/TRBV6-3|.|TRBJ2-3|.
TGTGCCAGCAGTTACCAACAGGGAATGGACCACACAGATACGCAGTATTTT
CASSYQQGMDHTDTQYF
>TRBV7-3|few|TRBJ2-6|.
TGTGCCAGCAGCTCCCAGCCGAGCTCTGGGGCCAACGTCCTGACTTTC
CASSSQPSSGANVLTF
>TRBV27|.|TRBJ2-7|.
TGTGCCAGCAGTTACCGTCAACCCTACGAGCAGTACTTC
CASSYRQPYEQYF
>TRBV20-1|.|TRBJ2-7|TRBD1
TGCAGTGCTAGGGGCTCCGGGACAGCCCCCTACGAGCAGTACTTC
CSARGSGTAPYEQYF
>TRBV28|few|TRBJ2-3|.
TGTGCCAGCAGTCCCCGCCCTCGGGCGGGGGCGGTTCCAACAGATACGCAGTATTTT
CASSPRPRAGAVPTDTQYF
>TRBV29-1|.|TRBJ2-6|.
TGCAGCGTTGACCTCTCAACCTGGTCTGGGGCCAACGTCCTGACTTTC
CSVDLSTWSGANVLTF
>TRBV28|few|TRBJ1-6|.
TGTGCCAGCAGTTTATTCTTAGTTTCACCCCTCCACTTT
CASSLFLVSPLHF
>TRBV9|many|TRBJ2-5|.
TGTGCCAGCAGCCCCGACGGCTACCAAGAGACCCAGTACTTC
CASSPDGYQETQYF
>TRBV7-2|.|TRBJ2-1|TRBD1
TGTGCCAGCAGCTTAAAGCAGGGGGTTAAGCAGTTCTTC
CASSLKQGVKQFF
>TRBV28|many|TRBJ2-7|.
TGTGCCAGCAGTTTGCACGGAGCCTTGACCGAGCAGTACTTC
CASSLHGALTEQYF
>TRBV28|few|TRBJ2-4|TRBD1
TGTGCCAGCAGTCCAGCAGGGGGTCGAGCCAAAAACATTCAGTACTTC
CASSPAGGRAKNIQYF
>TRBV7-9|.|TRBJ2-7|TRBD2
TGTGCCAGCAGCTTCGGGGGGGTCCCCTACGAGCAGTACTTC
CASSFGGVPYEQYF
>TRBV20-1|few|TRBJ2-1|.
TGCAGTGCTAGATTCTGGGGCGGGTCCGATGAGCAGTTCTTC
CSARFWGGSDEQFF
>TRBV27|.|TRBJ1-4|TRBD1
TGTGCCAGCAGTTTAGGGACAGGGGGCTGGAGGGAAAAACTGTTTTTT
CASSLGTGGWREKLFF
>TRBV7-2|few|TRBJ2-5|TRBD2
TGTGCCAGCAGCTTAGCCGGGACTAGCGTAATAGAGACCCAGTACTTC
CASSLAGTSVIETQYF
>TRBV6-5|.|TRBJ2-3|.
TGTGGATCTGGGCGCAGCACAGATACGCAGTATTTT
CGSGRSTDTQYF
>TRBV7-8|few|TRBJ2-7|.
TGTGCCAGCAGCTTAGCGGTTAGGGTGAAGACCTACGAGCAGTACTTC
CASSLAVRVKTYEQYF
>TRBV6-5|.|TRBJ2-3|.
TGTGCCAGCGGGCGGAAACAGGCAGATACGCAGTATTTT
CASGRKQADTQYF
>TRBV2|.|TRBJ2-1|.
TGTGCCAGCAGTGAAGCAATTGGGGCTTACAATGAGCAGTTCTTC
CASSEAIGAYNEQFF
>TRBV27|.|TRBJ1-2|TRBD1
TGTGCCAGCGGGCGGGGACAGGGAAACTATGGCTACACCTTC
CASGRGQGNYGYTF
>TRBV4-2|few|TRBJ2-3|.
TGTGCCAGCAGCCGGGGCGAAGCTAGCACAGATACGCAGTATTTT
CASSRGEASTDTQYF
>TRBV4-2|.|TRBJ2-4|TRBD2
TGTGCCAGCAGCCAAGTAGGACTAGCGGAAGGAAGGGCCAAAAACATTCAGTACTTC
CASSQVGLAEGRAKNIQYF
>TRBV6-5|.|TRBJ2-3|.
TGTGCCAGCAGCGAGGACAGCAGCACAGATACGCAGTATTTT
CASSEDSSTDTQYF
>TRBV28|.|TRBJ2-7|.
TGTGCCAGCAGTTTATTGGGGGACACCTCCTACGAGCAGTACTTC
CASSLLGDTSYEQYF
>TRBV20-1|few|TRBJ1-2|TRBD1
TGCAGTGCACCGGACAGGGGGCGAGGGGGCTACACCTTC
CSAPDRGRGGYTF
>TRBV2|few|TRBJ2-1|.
TGTGCCAGCTCTGGGGGGGGGCGAGTCACAGTCGATGAGCAGTTCTTC
CASSGGGRVTVDEQFF
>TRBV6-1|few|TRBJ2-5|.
TGTGCCAGCAGTGAAGCGCTAGGCAGGGTTGAGACCCAGTACTTC
CASSEALGRVETQYF
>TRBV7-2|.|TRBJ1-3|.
TGTGCCAGCAGCTTAGTGGAAGGCTCTGGAAACACCATATATTTT
CASSLVEGSGNTIYF
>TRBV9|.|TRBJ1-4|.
TGTGCCAGCAGCACTTTTGGTAATGAAAAACTGTTTTTT
CASSTFGNEKLFF
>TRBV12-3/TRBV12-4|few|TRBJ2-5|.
TGTGCCAGCAGTTTTGTAGGGGGACAAGAGACCCAGTACTTC
CASSFVGGQETQYF
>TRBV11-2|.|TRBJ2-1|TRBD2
TGTGCCAGCAGCTTAGTCCGCGCGGGAGGACGGAATGAGCAGTTCTTC
CASSLVRAGGRNEQFF
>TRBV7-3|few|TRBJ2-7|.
TGTGCCAGCAGCTCCCAGCATCTCAAAACCTCCTACAATGAGCAGTACTTC
CASSSQHLKTSYNEQYF
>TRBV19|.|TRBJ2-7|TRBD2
TGTGCCAGTAGTATGGGCCCTAGCGGGATTTCCTACGAGCAGTACTTC
CASSMGPSGISYEQYF
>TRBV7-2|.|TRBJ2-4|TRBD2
TGTGCCAGCAGCTTCGGACTAGCTTTAGCCAAAAACATTCAGTATTTC
CASSFGLALAKNIQYF
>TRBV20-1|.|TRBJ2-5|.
TGCAGTGCTAGAGCATACGGGATTGAGACCCAGTACTTC
CSARAYGIETQYF
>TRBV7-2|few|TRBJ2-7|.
TGTGCCAGCAGCTCGGGGCTCGAGCAGTACTTC
CASSSGLEQYF
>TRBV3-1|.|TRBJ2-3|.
TGTGCCAGCAGCCAAGGAAGGGTTGCAGATACGCAGTATTTT
CASSQGRVADTQYF
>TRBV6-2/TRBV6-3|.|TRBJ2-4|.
TGTGCCAGCAGTTACTGGACTGATACTCGATTAGCCAAAAACATTCAGTACTTC
CASSYWTDTRLAKNIQYF
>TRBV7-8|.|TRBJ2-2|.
TGTGCCAGCAGCGCCTCCAGTCAGGGTTATGCGAACACCGGGGAGCTGTTTTTT
CASSASSQGYANTGELFF
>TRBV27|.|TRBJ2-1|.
TGTGCCAGCAGTTTAGAGGGGGGTCAACAGTTCTTC
CASSLEGGQQFF
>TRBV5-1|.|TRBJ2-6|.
TGCGCCAGCAGCTTGGAAGCATCTGGGGCCAACGTCCTGACTTTC
CASSLEASGANVLTF
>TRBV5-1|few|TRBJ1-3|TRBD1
TGCGCCAGCAGCCAAGAGCCAGGGGGCACCGGAAACACCATATATTTT
CASSQEPGGTGNTIYF
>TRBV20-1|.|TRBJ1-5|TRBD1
TGCAGTGCTAGAGAGGGACAGAGCAATCAGCCCCAGCATTTT
CSAREGQSNQPQHF
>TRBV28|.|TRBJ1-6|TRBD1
TGTGCCAGCAGTGCCCAGGGGGAGGGGGCCTGGTCACCCCTCCACTTT
CASSAQGEGAWSPLHF
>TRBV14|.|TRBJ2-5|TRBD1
TGTGCCAGCAGCCACTTCTCCGGGGACAGAACACAAGAGACCCAGTACTTC
CASSHFSGDRTQETQYF
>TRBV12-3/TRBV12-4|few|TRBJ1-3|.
TGTGCCAGCAGTTTACGAGGTCCTGGAAACACCATATATTTT
CASSLRGPGNTIYF
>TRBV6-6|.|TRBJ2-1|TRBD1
TGTGCCAGCAGCATGACAGGGGGCGCCCCCAATGAGCAGTTCTTC
CASSMTGGAPNEQFF
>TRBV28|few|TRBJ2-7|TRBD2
TGTGCCAGCAGTTTGGTGAGAGGTGGCGGGAGGGAAGACGAGCAGTACTTC
CASSLVRGGGREDEQYF
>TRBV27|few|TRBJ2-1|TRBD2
TGTGCCAGCAGTTTATCGAGCGGGGCTTACAATGAGCAGTTCTTC
CASSLSSGAYNEQFF
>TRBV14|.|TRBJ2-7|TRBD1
TGTGCCAGCAGCCTTAAACAGGGGTCCTACGAGCAGTACTTC
CASSLKQGSYEQYF
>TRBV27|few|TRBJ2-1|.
TGTGCCAGCAGTTTGAATTTAGGGGCACATGAGCAGTTCTTC
CASSLNLGAHEQFF
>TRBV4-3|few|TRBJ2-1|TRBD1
TGCGCCAGCAGCCAAGTAGGACAGGGGGTCCCAAATGAGCAGTTCTTC
CASSQVGQGVPNEQFF
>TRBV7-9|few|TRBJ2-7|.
TGTGCCACGACATCCCCGGGGACTGGCTTCTACGAGCAGTACTTC
CATTSPGTGFYEQYF